This T cell receptor beta chain is drawn from a study of T cell changes during pregnancy in multiple sclerosis. Generated by immunoSEQ multiplex PCR, the TCRdb table keeps only in-frame clones and is missing some. The table includes some 71,000 clones, roughly 94% detected once. V trimming: 6 bases; J trimming: 2 bases; junction bases outside the gene matches: 3. Germline CDR1 reads MNHNS; CDR2 reads SASEGT. The CDR3 consists of 14 residues. The sample in question was peripheral blood, obtained after pregnancy. This TCR derives from a female donor with multiple sclerosis, enrolled in a pregnancy study. The rearrangement joins TRBV6-1 to TRBJ2-3; 9 nucleotides align to TRBD2. In DNA form, the CDR3 reads TGTGCCAGCAGGAGCGGGAGGTTCACAGATACGCAGTATTTT. This codes for CASRSGRFTDTQYF.